These T cell receptor beta chains were read from a single sample in a study of shared clonotypes between healthy human individuals. Method: immunoSEQ multiplex PCR; TCRdb's copy keeps in-frame clones and lacks some. Among 700,000 to 950,000 clones, 90% to 97% were seen once, and the ten largest hold about 0.25%. The sequenced sample was naive CD8+ T cells sorted from blood. These receptors all stem from a man aged 25-40 years in good health. The CDR3 runs from the conserved cysteine through the conserved F or W. D genes are given only for firm matches. Clone size, where shown, is once, few, many, or a class for clones that have expanded.

j_gene: TRBJ2-3
d_gene: NA
len: 15
v_gene: TRBV2
abundance: NA
CDR3nt: TGTGCCAGCAGTGAATGGACCGCTCGCACAGATACGCAGTATTTT
CDR3aa: CASSEWTARTDTQYF

j_gene: TRBJ1-5
d_gene: NA
len: 15
v_gene: TRBV28
abundance: NA
CDR3nt: TGTGCCAGCAGCCCCCGGGGGGTGAGCAATCAGCCCCAGCATTTT
CDR3aa: CASSPRGVSNQPQHF

j_gene: TRBJ2-3
d_gene: NA
len: 16
v_gene: TRBV11-2
abundance: once
CDR3nt: TGTGCCAGCAGCTTCAGGGGGCGGGGGTTCACAGATACGCAGTATTTT
CDR3aa: CASSFRGRGFTDTQYF

j_gene: TRBJ2-1
d_gene: TRBD2
len: 12
v_gene: TRBV7-6
abundance: once
CDR3nt: TGTGCCAGCAGCGGACTAGCCAATGAGCAGTTCTTC
CDR3aa: CASSGLANEQFF

j_gene: TRBJ1-4
d_gene: NA
len: 13
v_gene: TRBV5-4
abundance: NA
CDR3nt: TGTGCCAGCAGCTTGCTCGGTACTGAAAAACTGTTTTTT
CDR3aa: CASSLLGTEKLFF

j_gene: TRBJ2-3
d_gene: NA
len: 17
v_gene: TRBV5-1
abundance: NA
CDR3nt: TGCGCCAGCAGCTGGGGGGCCGGGGGGACCAGCACAGATACGCAGTATTTT
CDR3aa: CASSWGAGGTSTDTQYF

j_gene: TRBJ2-7
d_gene: NA
len: 16
v_gene: TRBV14
abundance: NA
CDR3nt: TGTGCCAGCAGCCAATCCAGGGCTGCGGGCGATTACGAGCAGTACTTC
CDR3aa: CASSQSRAAGDYEQYF

j_gene: TRBJ1-3
d_gene: NA
len: 13
v_gene: TRBV9
abundance: once
CDR3nt: TGTGCCAGCAGCGTTCCGGGGGGAAACACCATATATTTT
CDR3aa: CASSVPGGNTIYF

j_gene: TRBJ1-3
d_gene: TRBD1
len: 15
v_gene: TRBV5-6
abundance: NA
CDR3nt: TGTGCCAGCAGCGTGACCACAGGGGTAGGAAACACCATATATTTT
CDR3aa: CASSVTTGVGNTIYF

j_gene: TRBJ2-3
d_gene: NA
len: 13
v_gene: TRBV7-6
abundance: once
CDR3nt: TGTGCCAGCAGCTTAGCCCCCACAGATACGCAGTATTTT
CDR3aa: CASSLAPTDTQYF

j_gene: TRBJ1-4
d_gene: NA
len: 17
v_gene: TRBV29-1
abundance: NA
CDR3nt: TGCAGCGTTGCAATCCCCGGATCCCTGGGAGCTAATGAAAAACTGTTTTTT
CDR3aa: CSVAIPGSLGANEKLFF

j_gene: TRBJ1-4
d_gene: TRBD1
len: 16
v_gene: TRBV6-5
abundance: NA
CDR3nt: TGTGCCAGCAGTTACTCTACACAGGGGTTGACTGAAAAACTGTTTTTT
CDR3aa: CASSYSTQGLTEKLFF

j_gene: TRBJ1-5
d_gene: NA
len: 14
v_gene: TRBV27
abundance: NA
CDR3nt: TGTGCCAGCAGTTTATCTCGGGGGGGACAGCCCCAGCATTTT
CDR3aa: CASSLSRGGQPQHF

j_gene: TRBJ2-2
d_gene: NA
len: 15
v_gene: TRBV5-1
abundance: once
CDR3nt: TGCGCCAGCATAAACCCAGGGGAAAACACCGGGGAGCTGTTTTTT
CDR3aa: CASINPGENTGELFF

j_gene: TRBJ1-2
d_gene: NA
len: 17
v_gene: TRBV5-5
abundance: NA
CDR3nt: TGTGCCAGCAGCGCAAAGGGACCCATAGTTACTAACTATGGCTACACCTTC
CDR3aa: CASSAKGPIVTNYGYTF

j_gene: TRBJ2-5
d_gene: NA
len: 15
v_gene: TRBV5-5
abundance: NA
CDR3nt: TGTGCCAGCAGCTTGCGTCGGGCAGGCGGGGAGACCCAGTACTTC
CDR3aa: CASSLRRAGGETQYF

j_gene: TRBJ2-5
d_gene: NA
len: 14
v_gene: TRBV29-1
abundance: NA
CDR3nt: TGCAGCGCCGGAGAAATCGAGCTCAAGGGGACCCAGTACTTC
CDR3aa: CSAGEIELKGTQYF

j_gene: TRBJ2-1
d_gene: TRBD2
len: 16
v_gene: TRBV18
abundance: few
CDR3nt: TGTGCCAGCTCACCATTCGGGACTAGCGGGACGAATGAGCAGTTCTTC
CDR3aa: CASSPFGTSGTNEQFF

j_gene: TRBJ2-3
d_gene: NA
len: 17
v_gene: TRBV6-1
abundance: NA
CDR3nt: TGTGCCAGCAGTGAAGAACCAGCTCGGCCGTACACAGATACGCAGTATTTT
CDR3aa: CASSEEPARPYTDTQYF

j_gene: TRBJ2-5
d_gene: TRBD1
len: 13
v_gene: TRBV7-2
abundance: NA
CDR3nt: TGTGCCAGCAGCCCAGGGACAGAAGAGACCCAGTACTTC
CDR3aa: CASSPGTEETQYF

j_gene: TRBJ2-7
d_gene: TRBD1
len: 14
v_gene: TRBV6-1
abundance: once
CDR3nt: TGTGCCAGCAGTCCGGGACAGGGAGTCTACGAGCAGTACTTC
CDR3aa: CASSPGQGVYEQYF

j_gene: TRBJ1-5
d_gene: NA
len: 14
v_gene: TRBV4-1
abundance: NA
CDR3nt: TGCGCCAGCAGCCAAGTGGCGGGCTCTCAGCCCCAGCATTTT
CDR3aa: CASSQVAGSQPQHF

j_gene: TRBJ2-7
d_gene: NA
len: 13
v_gene: TRBV7-9
abundance: NA
CDR3nt: TGTGCCAGCAGCCCCCCGAGTCGAAACGAGCAGTACTTC
CDR3aa: CASSPPSRNEQYF

j_gene: TRBJ2-1
d_gene: TRBD2
len: 18
v_gene: TRBV7-6
abundance: NA
CDR3nt: TGTGCCAGCAGCTTGGTATTAGCGGGAGAGACTACCTACAATGAGCAGTTCTTC
CDR3aa: CASSLVLAGETTYNEQFF

j_gene: TRBJ2-1
d_gene: NA
len: 15
v_gene: TRBV7-9
abundance: NA
CDR3nt: TGTGCCAGCAGCTTAGGTCGGGAGCCCTACAATGAGCAGTTCTTC
CDR3aa: CASSLGREPYNEQFF

j_gene: TRBJ2-7
d_gene: NA
len: 11
v_gene: TRBV20-1
abundance: NA
CDR3nt: TGCAGTGCTAGCCGGGCGGGGGAGCAGTACTTC
CDR3aa: CSASRAGEQYF

j_gene: TRBJ2-5
d_gene: NA
len: 13
v_gene: TRBV27
abundance: NA
CDR3nt: TGTGCCAGCAGTTTATGGAGCCAAGAGACCCAGTACTTC
CDR3aa: CASSLWSQETQYF

j_gene: TRBJ2-6
d_gene: TRBD2
len: 19
v_gene: TRBV5-1
abundance: once
CDR3nt: TGCGCCAGCAGCCCGATGACTAGCGGGAAATCCTCTGGGGCCAACGTCCTGACTTTC
CDR3aa: CASSPMTSGKSSGANVLTF

j_gene: TRBJ2-6
d_gene: NA
len: 17
v_gene: TRBV12-5
abundance: NA
CDR3nt: TGTGCTAGTGGGGAACAGGAGCTAAGCTCTGGGGCCAACGTCCTGACTTTC
CDR3aa: CASGEQELSSGANVLTF

j_gene: TRBJ1-4
d_gene: NA
len: 14
v_gene: TRBV30
abundance: once
CDR3nt: TGTGCCTGGAGTGAAGGGGTACAGAATGAAAAACTGTTTTTT
CDR3aa: CAWSEGVQNEKLFF

j_gene: TRBJ2-5
d_gene: NA
len: 13
v_gene: TRBV6-6
abundance: NA
CDR3nt: TGTGCCAGCAGCCACGACAGACAAGAGACCCAGTACTTC
CDR3aa: CASSHDRQETQYF

j_gene: TRBJ2-7
d_gene: TRBD2
len: 14
v_gene: TRBV29-1
abundance: NA
CDR3nt: TGCAGCGTAGAAGGACTAGCGGATTCCTACGAGCAGTACTTC
CDR3aa: CSVEGLADSYEQYF

j_gene: TRBJ2-7
d_gene: NA
len: 14
v_gene: TRBV7-9
abundance: NA
CDR3nt: TGTGCCAGCAGCTACAGTTTTTGGGACTACGAGCAGTACTTC
CDR3aa: CASSYSFWDYEQYF

j_gene: TRBJ2-7
d_gene: TRBD2
len: 14
v_gene: TRBV29-1
abundance: NA
CDR3nt: TGCAGCGTTTCCGGGACTAGCGGCTCCTACGAGCAGTACTTC
CDR3aa: CSVSGTSGSYEQYF

j_gene: TRBJ2-1
d_gene: TRBD2
len: 15
v_gene: TRBV27
abundance: NA
CDR3nt: TGTGCCAGCAGTCCGACTAGCGGAGCTTACAATGAGCAGTTCTTC
CDR3aa: CASSPTSGAYNEQFF

j_gene: TRBJ2-7
d_gene: NA
len: 14
v_gene: TRBV19
abundance: NA
CDR3nt: TGTGCCAGTAGTATCGGAGGGGGCCTCTACGAGCAGTACTTC
CDR3aa: CASSIGGGLYEQYF

j_gene: TRBJ2-1
d_gene: TRBD2
len: 16
v_gene: TRBV11-2
abundance: NA
CDR3nt: TGTGCCAGCAGCGCCATAGCGGGAGATTTAAAGGATGAGCAGTTCTTC
CDR3aa: CASSAIAGDLKDEQFF

j_gene: TRBJ2-4
d_gene: TRBD1
len: 16
v_gene: TRBV7-2
abundance: NA
CDR3nt: TGTGCCAGCAGCTCGGACAGGGAACTAGCCAAAAACATTCAGTACTTC
CDR3aa: CASSSDRELAKNIQYF

j_gene: TRBJ2-7
d_gene: TRBD1
len: 15
v_gene: TRBV28
abundance: NA
CDR3nt: TGTGCCAGCTACCCTGAGGGACAGGGGATCCACGAGCAGTACTTC
CDR3aa: CASYPEGQGIHEQYF

j_gene: TRBJ1-2
d_gene: NA
len: 18
v_gene: TRBV4-1
abundance: NA
CDR3nt: TGCGCCAGCAGCCAAGAAAAAAGCCCCGGATTTTCGAACTATGGCTACACCTTC
CDR3aa: CASSQEKSPGFSNYGYTF

j_gene: TRBJ2-1
d_gene: NA
len: 16
v_gene: TRBV9
abundance: NA
CDR3nt: TGTGCCAGCAGCGTAGGGCTAGCGATATCCTACAATGAGCAGTTCTTC
CDR3aa: CASSVGLAISYNEQFF

j_gene: TRBJ1-2
d_gene: NA
len: 15
v_gene: TRBV4-2
abundance: NA
CDR3nt: TGTGCCAGCAGCCAAGATAGCGGAGATGGGGTTGGCTACACCTTC
CDR3aa: CASSQDSGDGVGYTF

j_gene: TRBJ2-3
d_gene: NA
len: 12
v_gene: TRBV7-9
abundance: NA
CDR3nt: TGTGCCAGCAGCTTGGTGGAAGATACGCAGTATTTT
CDR3aa: CASSLVEDTQYF

j_gene: TRBJ2-2
d_gene: TRBD1
len: 16
v_gene: TRBV28
abundance: once
CDR3nt: TGTGCCAGCAAATTGTGGGGACAGGCAGACACCGGGGAGCTGTTTTTT
CDR3aa: CASKLWGQADTGELFF

j_gene: TRBJ2-1
d_gene: NA
len: 15
v_gene: TRBV11-1
abundance: NA
CDR3nt: TGTGCCAGCAGCTTTACTCGGACTGGGCTTGGGGAGCAGTTCTTC
CDR3aa: CASSFTRTGLGEQFF

j_gene: TRBJ2-5
d_gene: TRBD2
len: 13
v_gene: TRBV4-1
abundance: NA
CDR3nt: TGCGCCAGCAGGCCCACGGGGGGAGAGACCCAGTACTTC
CDR3aa: CASRPTGGETQYF

j_gene: TRBJ2-3
d_gene: NA
len: 13
v_gene: TRBV7-8
abundance: NA
CDR3nt: TGTGCCAGCAGCCGGGTTGCCTCAGATACGCAGTATTTT
CDR3aa: CASSRVASDTQYF

j_gene: TRBJ1-1
d_gene: NA
len: 11
v_gene: TRBV20-1
abundance: NA
CDR3nt: TGCAGTGCTAGAGCCGGGACAGAAGCTTTCTTT
CDR3aa: CSARAGTEAFF

j_gene: TRBJ2-7
d_gene: TRBD1
len: 14
v_gene: TRBV6-5
abundance: NA
CDR3nt: TGTGCCAGCAGCCCCGGGACAGCGACCTACGAGCAGTACTTC
CDR3aa: CASSPGTATYEQYF

j_gene: TRBJ2-1
d_gene: NA
len: 13
v_gene: TRBV30
abundance: NA
CDR3nt: TGTGCCTGGATAAAACCGGATTTCAATGAGCAGTTCTTC
CDR3aa: CAWIKPDFNEQFF

j_gene: TRBJ2-3
d_gene: TRBD2
len: 13
v_gene: TRBV5-1
abundance: once
CDR3nt: TGCGCCAGCAGCCCTGGACTAGCAGATACGCAGTATTTT
CDR3aa: CASSPGLADTQYF

j_gene: TRBJ1-1
d_gene: NA
len: 16
v_gene: TRBV5-1
abundance: NA
CDR3nt: TGCGCCAGCAGCTTGGGCCCGACAGACATGAACACTGAAGCTTTCTTT
CDR3aa: CASSLGPTDMNTEAFF

j_gene: TRBJ2-7
d_gene: TRBD1
len: 16
v_gene: TRBV11-2
abundance: NA
CDR3nt: TGTGCCAGCAGCAGAGCCACAGGGGGCCGAGGCTACGAGCAGTACTTC
CDR3aa: CASSRATGGRGYEQYF

j_gene: TRBJ1-2
d_gene: TRBD1
len: 15
v_gene: TRBV5-1
abundance: NA
CDR3nt: TGCGCCAGCAGCTGGGGGACAGGGGGCCACTATGGCTACACCTTC
CDR3aa: CASSWGTGGHYGYTF

j_gene: TRBJ2-3
d_gene: TRBD2
len: 16
v_gene: TRBV9
abundance: NA
CDR3nt: TGTGCCAGCAGCGTCACTAGCGGGAGCCACACAGATACGCAGTATTTT
CDR3aa: CASSVTSGSHTDTQYF